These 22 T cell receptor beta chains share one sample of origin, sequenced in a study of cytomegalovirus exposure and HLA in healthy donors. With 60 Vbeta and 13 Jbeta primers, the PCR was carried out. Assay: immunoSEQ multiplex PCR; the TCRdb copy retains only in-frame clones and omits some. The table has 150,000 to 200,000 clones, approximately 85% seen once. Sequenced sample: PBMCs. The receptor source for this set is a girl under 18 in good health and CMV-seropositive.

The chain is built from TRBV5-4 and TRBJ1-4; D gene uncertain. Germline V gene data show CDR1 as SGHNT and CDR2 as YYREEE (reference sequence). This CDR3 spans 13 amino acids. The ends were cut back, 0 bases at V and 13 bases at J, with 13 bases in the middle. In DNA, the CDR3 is TGTGCCAGCAGCTTGGTGGGTTCCCGGGGACTGTTTTTT. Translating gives CASSLVGSRGLFF.

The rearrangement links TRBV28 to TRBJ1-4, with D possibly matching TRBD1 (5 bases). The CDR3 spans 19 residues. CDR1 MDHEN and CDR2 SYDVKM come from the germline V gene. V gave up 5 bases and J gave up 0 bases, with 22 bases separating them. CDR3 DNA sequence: TGTGCCAGCAGTGGGGGGGGTCCGTGGCATGGGGCAACTAATGAAAAACTGTTTTTT. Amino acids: CASSGGGPWHGATNEKLFF.

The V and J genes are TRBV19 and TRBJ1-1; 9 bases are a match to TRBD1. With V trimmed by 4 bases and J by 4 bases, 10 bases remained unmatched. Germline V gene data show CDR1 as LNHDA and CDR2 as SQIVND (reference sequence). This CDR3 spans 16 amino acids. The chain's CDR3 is CASSRDRVGFGTEAFF. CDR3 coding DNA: TGTGCCAGTAGTAGGGACAGGGTGGGATTCGGCACTGAAGCTTTCTTT.

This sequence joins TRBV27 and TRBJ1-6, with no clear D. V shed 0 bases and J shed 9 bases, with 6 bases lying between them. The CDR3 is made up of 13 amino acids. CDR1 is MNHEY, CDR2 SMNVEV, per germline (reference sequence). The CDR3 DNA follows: TGTGCCAGCAGTTTATCGAGCTCTTCACCCCTCCACTTT. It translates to CASSLSSSSPLHF.

As DNA, the CDR3 is TGTGCCAGCGACAGGTTCGCCGGGGAGCTGTTTTTT. It is translated as CASDRFAGELFF. The chain joins TRBV19 to TRBJ2-2; TRBD1 might be the D (6 bases). The CDR3 has 12 residues. Germline V gives CDR1 LNHDA, CDR2 SQIVND (reference sequence). V was pared by 9 bases and J by 6 bases, with 11 bases between.

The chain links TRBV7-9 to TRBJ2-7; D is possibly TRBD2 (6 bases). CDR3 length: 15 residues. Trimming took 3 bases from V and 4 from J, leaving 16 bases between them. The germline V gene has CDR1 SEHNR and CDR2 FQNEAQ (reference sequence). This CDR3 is CASSFNGLPVYEQYF. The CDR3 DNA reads TGTGCCAGCAGCTTTAACGGACTACCCGTATACGAGCAGTACTTC.

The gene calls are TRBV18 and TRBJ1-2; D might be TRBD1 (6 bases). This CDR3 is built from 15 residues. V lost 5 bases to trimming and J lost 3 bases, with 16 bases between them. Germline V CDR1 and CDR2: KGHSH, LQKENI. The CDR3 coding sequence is TGTGCCAGCTCATCCTCCAGGGGCCTAGACTATGGCTACACCTTC. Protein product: CASSSSRGLDYGYTF.

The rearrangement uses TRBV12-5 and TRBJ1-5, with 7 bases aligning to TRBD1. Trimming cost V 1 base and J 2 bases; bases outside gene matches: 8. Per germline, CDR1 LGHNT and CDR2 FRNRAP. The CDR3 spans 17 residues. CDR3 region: CASGLGDRGAGNQPQHF. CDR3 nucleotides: TGTGCTAGTGGTTTGGGGGACAGAGGAGCTGGCAATCAGCCCCAGCATTTT.

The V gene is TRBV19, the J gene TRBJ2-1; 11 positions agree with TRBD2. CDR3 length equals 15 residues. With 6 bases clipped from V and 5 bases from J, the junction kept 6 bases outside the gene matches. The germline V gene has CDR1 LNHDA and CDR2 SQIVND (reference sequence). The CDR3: CASSLAGGQNNEQFF. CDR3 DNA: TGTGCCAGTAGCTTAGCGGGGGGGCAGAACAATGAGCAGTTCTTC. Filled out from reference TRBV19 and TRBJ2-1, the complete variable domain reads DGGITQSPKYLFRKEGQNVTLSCEQNLNHDAMYWYRQDPGQGLRLIYYSQIVNDFQKGDIAEGYSVSREKKESFPLTVTSAQKNPTAFYLCASSLAGGQNNEQFFGPGTRLTVL.

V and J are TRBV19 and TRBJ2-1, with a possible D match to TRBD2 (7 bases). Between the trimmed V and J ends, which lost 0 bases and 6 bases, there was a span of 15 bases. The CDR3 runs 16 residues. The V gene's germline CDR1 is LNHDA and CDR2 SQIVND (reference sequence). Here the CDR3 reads CASSIDGAGASNEQFF. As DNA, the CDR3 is TGTGCCAGTAGTATAGATGGGGCGGGGGCCTCCAATGAGCAGTTCTTC.

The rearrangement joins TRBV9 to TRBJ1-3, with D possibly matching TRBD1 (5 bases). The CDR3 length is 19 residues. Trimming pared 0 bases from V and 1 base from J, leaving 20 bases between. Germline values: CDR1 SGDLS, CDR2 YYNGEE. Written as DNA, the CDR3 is TGTGCCAGCAGCGTAGACCCTGGGTCCGGACACCTATCTGGAAACACCATATATTTT. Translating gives CASSVDPGSGHLSGNTIYF. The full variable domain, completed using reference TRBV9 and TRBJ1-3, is DSGVTQTPKHLITATGQRVTLRCSPRSGDLSVYWYQQSLDQGLQFLIQYYNGEERAKGNILERFSAQQFPDLHSELNLSSLELGDSALYFCASSVDPGSGHLSGNTIYFGEGSWLTVV.

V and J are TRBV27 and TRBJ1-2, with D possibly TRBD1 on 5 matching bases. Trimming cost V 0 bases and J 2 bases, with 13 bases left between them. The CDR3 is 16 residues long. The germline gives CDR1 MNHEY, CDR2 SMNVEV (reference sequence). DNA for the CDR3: TGTGCCAGCAGTTTATCATTTCCCCAGGGCAACTATGGCTACACCTTC. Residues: CASSLSFPQGNYGYTF.

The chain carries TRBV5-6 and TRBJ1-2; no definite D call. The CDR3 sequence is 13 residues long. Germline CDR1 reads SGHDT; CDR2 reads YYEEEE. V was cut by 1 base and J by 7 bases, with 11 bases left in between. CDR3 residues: CASSLLPGAGYTF. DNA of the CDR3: TGTGCCAGCAGCTTGCTTCCGGGAGCTGGCTACACCTTC.

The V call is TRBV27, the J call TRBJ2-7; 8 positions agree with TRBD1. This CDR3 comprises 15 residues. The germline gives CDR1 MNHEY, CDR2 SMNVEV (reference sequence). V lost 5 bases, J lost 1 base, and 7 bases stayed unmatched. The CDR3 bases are TGTGCCAGCAGTCCCTCCAGGACAGGGTCCTACGAGCAGTACTTC. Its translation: CASSPSRTGSYEQYF.

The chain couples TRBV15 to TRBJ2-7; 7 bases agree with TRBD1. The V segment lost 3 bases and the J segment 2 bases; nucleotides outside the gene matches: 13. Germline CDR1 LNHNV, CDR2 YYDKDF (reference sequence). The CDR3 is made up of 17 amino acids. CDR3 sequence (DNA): TGTGCCACCAGCAGTCAATATGGGGGACAGCCGACCTACGAGCAGTACTTC. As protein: CATSSQYGGQPTYEQYF. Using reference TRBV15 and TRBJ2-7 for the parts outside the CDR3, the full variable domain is DAMVIQNPRYQVTQFGKPVTLSCSQTLNHNVMYWYQQKSSQAPKLLFHYYDKDFNNEADTPDNFQSRRPNTSFCFLDIRSPGLGDTAMYLCATSSQYGGQPTYEQYFGPGTRLTVT.

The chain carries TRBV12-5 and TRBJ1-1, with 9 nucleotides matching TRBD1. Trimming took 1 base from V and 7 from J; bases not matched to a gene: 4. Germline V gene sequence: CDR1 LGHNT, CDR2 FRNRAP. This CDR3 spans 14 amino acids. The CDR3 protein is CASGLAGQGGEAFF. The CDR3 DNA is TGTGCTAGTGGTTTGGCGGGACAGGGAGGTGAAGCTTTCTTT. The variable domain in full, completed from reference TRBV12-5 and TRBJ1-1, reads DARVTQTPRHKVTEMGQEVTMRCQPILGHNTVFWYRQTMMQGLELLAYFRNRAPLDDSGMPKDRFSAEMPDATLATLKIQPSEPRDSAVYFCASGLAGQGGEAFFGQGTRLTVV.

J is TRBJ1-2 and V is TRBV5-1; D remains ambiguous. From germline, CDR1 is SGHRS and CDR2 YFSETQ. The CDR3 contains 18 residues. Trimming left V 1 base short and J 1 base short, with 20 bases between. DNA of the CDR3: TGCGCCAGCAGCTTGAAGTTCACGTCCATGCGGGATAACTATGGCTACACCTTC. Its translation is CASSLKFTSMRDNYGYTF. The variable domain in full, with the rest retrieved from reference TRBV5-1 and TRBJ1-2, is KAGVTQTPRYLIKTRGQQVTLSCSPISGHRSVSWYQQTPGQGLQFLFEYFSETQRNKGNFPGRFSGRQFSNSRSEMNVSTLELGDSALYLCASSLKFTSMRDNYGYTFGSGTRLTVV.

The CDR3 protein is CASSHRGLDGYTF. For the CDR3, the DNA is TGTGCCAGCAGTCACAGGGGGCTGGATGGCTACACCTTC. The J gene is TRBJ1-2, the V gene TRBV6-5, with TRBD1 matching over 9 bases. Trimming removed 5 bases from V and 6 bases from J; junction bases left unmatched: 4. Germline CDR1 reads MNHEY; CDR2 reads SVGAGI. CDR3 length: 13 residues.

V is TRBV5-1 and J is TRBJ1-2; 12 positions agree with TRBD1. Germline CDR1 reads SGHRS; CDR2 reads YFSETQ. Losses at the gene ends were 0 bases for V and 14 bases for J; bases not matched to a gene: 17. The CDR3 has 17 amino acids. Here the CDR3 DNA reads TGCGCCAGCAGCTTGGTGCCTGGGGGACAGGGGGCCCCTGTCAGGACCTTC. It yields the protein CASSLVPGGQGAPVRTF.

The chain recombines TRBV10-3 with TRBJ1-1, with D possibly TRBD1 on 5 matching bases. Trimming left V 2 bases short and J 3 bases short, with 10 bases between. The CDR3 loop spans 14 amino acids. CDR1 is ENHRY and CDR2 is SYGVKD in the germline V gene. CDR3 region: CAISEEGADTEAFF. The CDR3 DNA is TGTGCCATCAGTGAGGAAGGGGCGGACACTGAAGCTTTCTTT.

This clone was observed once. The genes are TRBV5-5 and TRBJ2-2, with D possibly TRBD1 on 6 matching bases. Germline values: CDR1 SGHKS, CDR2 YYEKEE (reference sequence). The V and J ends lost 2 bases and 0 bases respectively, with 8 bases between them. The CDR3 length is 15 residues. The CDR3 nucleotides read TGTGCCAGCAGCTTACAGGGTACGAACACCGGGGAGCTGTTTTTT. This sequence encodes CASSLQGTNTGELFF.

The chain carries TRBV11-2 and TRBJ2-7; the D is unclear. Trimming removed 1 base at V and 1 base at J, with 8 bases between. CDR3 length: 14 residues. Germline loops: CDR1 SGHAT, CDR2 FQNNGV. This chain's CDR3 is CASSLGLLSYEQYF. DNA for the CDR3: TGTGCCAGCAGCTTAGGGCTGTTATCCTACGAGCAGTACTTC. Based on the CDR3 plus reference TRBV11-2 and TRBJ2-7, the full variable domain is EAGVAQSPRYKIIEKRQSVAFWCNPISGHATLYWYQQILGQGPKLLIQFQNNGVVDDSQLPKDRFSAERLKGVDSTLKIQPAKLEDSAVYLCASSLGLLSYEQYFGPGTRLTVT.